The 31 T cell receptor beta chains listed next were all sequenced from one sample in a study of PD-L1 blockade in urothelial cancer. This table comes from immunoSEQ multiplex PCR, and its TCRdb copy is limited to in-frame clones, with some not included. The sample lists around 110,000 clones; around 93% were seen once. Time point noted: peripheral blood 6 weeks after treatment start. The specimen comprised PBMCs, sampled around atezolizumab (anti-PD-L1) treatment. The receptor source for this set is a man aged 55 to 70 with urothelial cancer.

The chain combines TRBV6-1 with TRBJ2-2; 8 bases agree with TRBD1. V shed 6 bases and J 7 bases; nucleotides not matched to a gene: 7. The CDR3 runs to 14 residues. Germline V CDR1 and CDR2: MNHNS, SASEGT. The chain's CDR3 is CASRPGQAGGELFF. CDR3 bases: TGTGCCAGCAGACCGGGACAGGCCGGCGGGGAGCTGTTTTTT.

The CDR3 bases are TGTGCCAGCAGTCCCGCAAACAGGGAAGGCAATCAGCCCCAGCATTTT. Amino acids: CASSPANREGNQPQHF. This rearrangement joins TRBV27 to TRBJ1-5, with D possibly TRBD1 on 6 matching bases. V was trimmed by 5 bases and J by 2 bases, leaving 16 bases between them. CDR1 and CDR2 from the germline V gene are MNHEY and SMNVEV (reference sequence). There are 16 residues in the CDR3.

The CDR3 nucleotides are TGTGCCAGCAGCCAAGACTGGACAGGGGGAGACGAGCAGTACTTC. Translation gives CASSQDWTGGDEQYF. The chain combines TRBV4-2 with TRBJ2-7; TRBD1 matches at 10 bases. V shed 0 bases and J 5 bases; nucleotides not matched to a gene: 4. CDR1 is LGHNA and CDR2 is YNFKEQ in the germline V gene. This CDR3 has 15 residues.

In its sample, this clone was seen a few times. The chain recombines TRBV7-9 with TRBJ1-2, with D uncertain. CDR1 SEHNR and CDR2 FQNEAQ come from the germline V gene (reference sequence). Between the trimmed V and J ends, which lost 5 bases and 4 bases, there was a span of 17 bases. CDR3 length equals 15 residues. The CDR3 DNA sequence: TGTGCCAGCAGCGAACGAGGAGAAGAGGGCTATGGCTACACCTTC. Encoded protein: CASSERGEEGYGYTF.

This chain connects TRBV5-8 to TRBJ2-1, with TRBD2 matching 13 bases. V shed 5 bases, J shed 6 bases, and the junction held 2 bases outside the gene matches. CDR3 length: 14 residues. Germline V gene data show CDR1 as SGHTS and CDR2 as YDEGEE. CDR3 DNA sequence: TGTGCCAGCAGACTAGCGGGAGGGCCCAATGAGCAGTTCTTC. Translating it yields CASRLAGGPNEQFF.

CDR3: CASSSGLGTEAFF. The CDR3 bases are TGCGCCAGCAGTAGCGGGTTAGGCACTGAAGCTTTCTTT. This sequence joins TRBV10-2 and TRBJ1-1; unclear D gene. Trimming took off 5 bases at V and 4 bases at J, with 11 bases between the two ends. Germline V gene sequence: CDR1 WSHSY, CDR2 SAAADI. The CDR3 has 13 residues.

The rearrangement links TRBV30 to TRBJ1-1, with TRBD1 matching 9 bases. The CDR3 sequence is 13 residues long. The V and J ends lost 3 bases and 3 bases, in that order; junction bases with no gene match: 2. The V gene's germline CDR1 is GTSNPN and CDR2 SVGIG (reference sequence). CDR3 sequence reads: CAWRRQGDTEAFF. The CDR3 coding sequence is TGTGCCTGGAGAAGACAGGGGGACACTGAAGCTTTCTTT. Full variable domain (outside the CDR3, taken from reference TRBV30 and TRBJ1-1): SQTIHQWPATLVQPVGSPLSLECTVEGTSNPNLYWYRQAAGRGLQLLFYSVGIGQISSEVPQNLSASRPQDRQFILSSKKLLLSDSGFYLCAWRRQGDTEAFFGQGTRLTVV.

Here the CDR3 reads CASSLMGRGITEAFF. The CDR3, as DNA: TGTGCCAGCAGCTTAATGGGCAGGGGAATCACTGAAGCTTTCTTT. The V call is TRBV7-8, the J call TRBJ1-1; D may be TRBD1 (6 bases). Trimming stripped 2 bases from V and 4 bases from J, with 14 bases between. Germline V CDR1 and CDR2: SGHVS, FQNEAQ. CDR3 length equals 15 residues.

The sample holds one count of this clone. The CDR3 sequence: CASSLRRYQETQYF. The CDR3 DNA is TGTGCCAGCAGCTTGAGGCGGTATCAAGAGACCCAGTACTTC. The V gene is TRBV5-6, the J gene TRBJ2-5; no definite D call. Trimming shortened V by 1 base and J by 2 bases, and 9 bases separated the two germline ends. The germline V gene has CDR1 SGHDT and CDR2 YYEEEE. This CDR3 contains 14 residues.

The V and J genes are TRBV7-6 and TRBJ2-1; 12 bases match TRBD2. The CDR3 spans 16 residues. After removal of 2 bases from V and 9 bases from J, the junction contained 8 bases not matched to a gene. Germline CDR1 is SGHVS and CDR2 is FNYEAQ. CDR3: CASSLSSGGGFGEQFF. The CDR3 DNA follows: TGTGCCAGCAGCTTATCTAGCGGGGGGGGATTCGGTGAGCAGTTCTTC.

The sample holds one count of this clone. The V and J genes are TRBV27 and TRBJ2-2; a possible D gene is TRBD1 (5 bases). The V gene's germline CDR1 is MNHEY and CDR2 SMNVEV (reference sequence). The CDR3 loop spans 14 amino acids. V lost 3 bases and J 4 bases, leaving 9 bases between the germline ends. Written as DNA, the CDR3 is TGTGCCAGCAGTTTCAATGGGGCCACCGGGGAGCTGTTTTTT. Amino acid sequence: CASSFNGATGELFF.

This clone has only a few counts. V is TRBV30 and J is TRBJ2-1; D is perhaps TRBD2 (5 bases). The CDR3 extends over 14 amino acids. CDR1 is GTSNPN and CDR2 is SVGIG in the germline V gene (reference sequence). With 4 bases removed from V and 2 bases from J, the gap between germline ends came to 12 bases. CDR3 region: CAWNGADAYNEQFF. The CDR3, as DNA: TGTGCCTGGAACGGAGCGGACGCCTACAATGAGCAGTTCTTC.

The V gene is TRBV6-1, the J gene TRBJ1-4; tentative D call: TRBD1 (6 bases). The germline V gene encodes CDR1 MNHNS and CDR2 SASEGT. V dropped 5 bases and J dropped 12 bases, with 16 bases sitting between them. This CDR3 is built from 13 residues. CDR3 in amino acids: CASSWREGEELFF. The CDR3 region has the DNA TGTGCCAGCAGTTGGCGGGAGGGGGAGGAACTGTTTTTT.

There are a few counts of this clone. The CDR3 sequence: CASSGTRRGGGDTQYF. The CDR3 DNA is TGTGCCAGCAGCGGCACCAGGAGGGGGGGCGGGGATACGCAGTATTTT. The chain couples TRBV7-8 to TRBJ2-3, with D tentatively TRBD2 (7 bases). This CDR3 has 16 amino acids. Germline CDR1 is SGHVS and CDR2 is FQNEAQ. The V end lost 5 bases, the J end lost 6 bases, and 21 bases lay between the germline ends.

The chain carries TRBV7-2 and TRBJ2-7; 10 bases line up with TRBD1. Germline CDR1 is SGHTA and CDR2 is FQGNSA. The CDR3 runs 15 residues. V lost 5 bases to trimming and J lost 6 bases; unmatched junction nucleotides: 10. Here the CDR3 DNA reads TGTGCCAGCAGCGCGGACGGACAGGGGGTTTCCGAGCAGTACTTC. This sequence encodes CASSADGQGVSEQYF.

The rearrangement joins TRBV28 to TRBJ1-2, with 7 nucleotides matching TRBD1. V lost 5 bases, J lost 7 bases, and 13 bases stayed unmatched. The CDR3 has 15 amino acids. Per the germline V gene, CDR1 is MDHEN and CDR2 is SYDVKM. CDR3: CASSTYRGPQGGYTF. Written as DNA, the CDR3 is TGTGCCAGCAGTACCTACAGGGGTCCTCAGGGTGGCTACACCTTC.

The V call is TRBV5-6, the J call TRBJ2-7; D is undetermined. The CDR3 runs 13 residues. The V gene's germline CDR1 is SGHDT and CDR2 YYEEEE. Trimming removed 2 bases at V and 5 bases at J, with 11 bases between. Here the CDR3 DNA reads TGTGCCAGCAGCTTCCTCTCGGCGGACGAGCAGTACTTC. Amino acids: CASSFLSADEQYF.

J is TRBJ1-6 and V is TRBV27; 9 nucleotides agree with TRBD1. This CDR3 is 16 amino acids long. CDR1 and CDR2 (germline): MNHEY, SMNVEV (reference sequence). V dropped 1 base and J dropped 7; count of bases not matched to a gene: 5. The CDR3 is CASSLLEGTGNSPLHF. CDR3 coding DNA: TGTGCCAGCAGTTTATTGGAAGGGACAGGGAATTCACCCCTCCACTTT.

The chain is built from TRBV28 and TRBJ2-1; 10 bases agree with TRBD2. The trim removed 5 bases at V and 4 bases at J, leaving 5 bases unmatched. The CDR3 runs to 15 residues. Germline CDR1 and CDR2: MDHEN and SYDVKM. The CDR3 coding sequence is TGTGCCAGCAGTCCTAGCGGGAGTTCGTACAATGAGCAGTTCTTC. Its translation is CASSPSGSSYNEQFF. Supplemented by reference TRBV28 and TRBJ2-1, the full variable domain reads DVKVTQSSRYLVKRTGEKVFLECVQDMDHENMFWYRQDPGLGLRLIYFSYDVKMKEKGDIPEGYSVSREKKERFSLILESASTNQTSMYLCASSPSGSSYNEQFFGPGTRLTVL.

The rearrangement links TRBV5-1 to TRBJ2-3; 10 nucleotides line up with TRBD1. The CDR3 is 16 residues long. From germline, CDR1 is SGHRS and CDR2 YFSETQ. Trimming at V came to 2 bases and at J to 4 bases, leaving 7 bases not matched to a gene. The CDR3 protein is CASSFAGTGAPDTQYF. In DNA form, the CDR3 reads TGCGCCAGCAGCTTCGCCGGGACAGGGGCCCCAGATACGCAGTATTTT.

The genes are TRBV20-1 and TRBJ2-7; the D is unclear. Germline lookup yields CDR1 DFQATT and CDR2 SNEGSKA (reference sequence). This CDR3 comprises 10 residues. The CDR3 spells CSAVIYEQYF. CDR3 DNA: TGCAGCGCGGTGATCTACGAGCAGTACTTC.

The V gene is TRBV11-3, the J gene TRBJ2-3; tentative D call: TRBD1 (6 bases). The CDR3 sequence is 18 residues long. CDR1 SGHNT and CDR2 YENEEA come from the germline V gene. V lost 5 bases to trimming and J lost 1 base, with 22 bases between them. The CDR3 is CASSARDDKGGRTDTQYF. The CDR3 nucleotides are TGTGCCAGCAGCGCTAGGGACGACAAAGGGGGACGCACAGATACGCAGTATTTT.

The genes are TRBV28 and TRBJ1-4; possible D gene TRBD1, 6 bases. Trimming left V 5 bases short and J 7 bases short, with 20 bases between. This CDR3 has 16 residues. From germline, CDR1 is MDHEN and CDR2 SYDVKM. In DNA form, the CDR3 reads TGTGCCAGCAGTCCCGGGACATTTGGCCGGGGTGAAAAACTGTTTTTT. Amino acids: CASSPGTFGRGEKLFF.

The chain recombines TRBV6-1 with TRBJ1-5; TRBD1 is a possible D gene (5 bases). The CDR3 consists of 15 residues. Per germline, CDR1 MNHNS and CDR2 SASEGT. Trimming shortened V by 2 bases and J by 2 bases, and 10 bases separated the two germline ends. Here the CDR3 DNA reads TGTGCCAGCAGTGAAAGCTGGGGCGGCAATCAGCCCCAGCATTTT. It specifies CASSESWGGNQPQHF.

This clone has just one count. The genes are TRBV6-1 and TRBJ2-3; D may be TRBD2 (6 bases). The CDR3 sequence is 14 residues long. The germline gives CDR1 MNHNS, CDR2 SASEGT. The V and J ends lost 2 bases and 6 bases respectively, with 12 bases between them. Here the CDR3 DNA reads TGTGCCAGCAGTGAATACGGGAGCGGTGATACGCAGTATTTT. Amino acid sequence: CASSEYGSGDTQYF.

The chain is built from TRBV19 and TRBJ1-2; possible D gene TRBD1, 6 bases. Deletions cut 6 bases from V and 7 bases from J, with 15 bases between. Germline V CDR1 and CDR2: LNHDA, SQIVND (reference sequence). This CDR3 is built from 13 residues. CDR3 sequence reads: CASSLYEGGGYTF. CDR3 sequence (DNA): TGTGCCAGTAGCCTGTATGAAGGGGGTGGCTACACCTTC.

This rearrangement joins TRBV7-3 to TRBJ2-5, with TRBD2 matching over 10 bases. This CDR3 has 18 amino acids. V trimming: 1 base; J trimming: 4 bases; junction bases outside the gene matches: 12. The germline V gene encodes CDR1 SGHTA and CDR2 FQGTGA. CDR3 loop: CASSLRVPSGGALETQYF. As DNA, the CDR3 is TGTGCCAGCAGCTTAAGGGTACCCAGCGGGGGGGCCTTAGAGACCCAGTACTTC.

V is TRBV5-1 and J is TRBJ2-7, with TRBD2 identical over 12 bases. J was trimmed by 0 bases and V by 4 bases; bases with no gene match: 5. CDR3 length equals 16 residues. The germline V gene encodes CDR1 SGHRS and CDR2 YFSETQ. The CDR3 spells CASSAQLAGGSYEQYF. The DNA of the CDR3 is TGCGCCAGCAGCGCCCAACTAGCGGGAGGCTCCTACGAGCAGTACTTC. The full variable domain, its missing parts supplied by reference TRBV5-1 and TRBJ2-7, is KAGVTQTPRYLIKTRGQQVTLSCSPISGHRSVSWYQQTPGQGLQFLFEYFSETQRNKGNFPGRFSGRQFSNSRSEMNVSTLELGDSALYLCASSAQLAGGSYEQYFGPGTRLTVT.

CDR3 in amino acids: CAWRGLADTGELFF. Written as DNA, the CDR3 is TGTGCCTGGAGAGGGTTAGCGGACACCGGGGAGCTGTTTTTT. The chain links TRBV30 to TRBJ2-2; tentative D call: TRBD2 (6 bases). The CDR3 extends over 14 amino acids. Germline CDR1 GTSNPN, CDR2 SVGIG (reference sequence). The V gene lost 3 bases and the J gene lost 3 bases, with 11 bases spanning the gap. Together with reference TRBV30 and TRBJ2-2, the CDR3 gives the full variable domain: SQTIHQWPATLVQPVGSPLSLECTVEGTSNPNLYWYRQAAGRGLQLLFYSVGIGQISSEVPQNLSASRPQDRQFILSSKKLLLSDSGFYLCAWRGLADTGELFFGEGSRLTVL.

The gene calls are TRBV6-5 and TRBJ1-3; D gene ambiguous. The V end was cut by 8 bases, the J end by 8 bases, with 19 bases between. Germline V lookup: CDR1 MNHEY, CDR2 SVGAGI. The CDR3 totals 14 residues. The CDR3 sequence: CASREQFSSDTIYF. DNA of the CDR3: TGTGCCAGCCGAGAACAGTTCTCGTCCGACACCATATATTTT.

The J gene is TRBJ1-2, the V gene TRBV25-1, with 11 nucleotides matching TRBD1. Unmatched junction bases numbered 6, after V lost 2 bases and J lost 7 bases. The CDR3 loop spans 15 amino acids. The germline CDR1 and CDR2 sequences are MGHDK and SYGVNS. CDR3 in DNA: TGTGCCAGCAGTGAACCGGGACAGGGGGTCGGTGGCTACACCTTC. Its translation: CASSEPGQGVGGYTF.